The 29 T cell receptor beta chains below all came from one sample that was sequenced in a study of blood T cell repertoires in COVID-19. Measured with immunoSEQ multiplex PCR; TCRdb has only the in-frame clones, and not every one. The sample records 350,000 to 400,000 clones, 80% to 90% being singletons. Sequenced material: PBMCs or T cells enriched from blood (not recorded which). Receptors originate from a man aged 18 to 29 who had recovered from COVID-19.

The table lists this clone with a few counts. The rearrangement links TRBV28 to TRBJ2-2; possible D gene TRBD1, 6 bases. The germline V gene has CDR1 MDHEN and CDR2 SYDVKM. Trimming removed 5 bases from V and 4 bases from J, with 11 bases in between. The CDR3 extends over 14 amino acids. CDR3 protein: CASSVTGRTGELFF. The CDR3 region has the DNA TGTGCCAGCAGTGTTACAGGGCGCACCGGGGAGCTGTTTTTT. The whole variable domain, remainder taken from reference TRBV28 and TRBJ2-2, is DVKVTQSSRYLVKRTGEKVFLECVQDMDHENMFWYRQDPGLGLRLIYFSYDVKMKEKGDIPEGYSVSREKKERFSLILESASTNQTSMYLCASSVTGRTGELFFGEGSRLTVL.

V is TRBV2 and J is TRBJ2-5, with D perhaps matching TRBD2 (6 bases). V shed 8 bases and J shed 2 bases, with 12 bases lying between them. CDR1 SNHLY and CDR2 FYNNEI come from the germline V gene. The CDR3 extends over 13 amino acids. The CDR3 protein is CASGGTPQETQYF. The CDR3 region has the DNA TGTGCCAGCGGAGGGACTCCTCAAGAGACCCAGTACTTC. Looking up the rest from reference TRBV2 and TRBJ2-5 gives the full variable domain: EPEVTQTPSHQVTQMGQEVILRCVPISNHLYFYWYRQILGQKVEFLVSFYNNEISEKSEIFDDQFSVERPDGSNFTLKIRSTKLEDSAMYFCASGGTPQETQYFGPGTRLLVL.

The chain uses TRBV28 and TRBJ2-7; TRBD2 agrees at 7 bases. CDR1 is MDHEN, CDR2 SYDVKM, per germline. V shed 6 bases, J shed 3 bases, and the junction held 14 bases outside the gene matches. CDR3 size: 16 residues. The CDR3 bases are TGTGCCAGCAGCCGCTATACGGGGGGAGGGCACTACGAGCAGTACTTC. The encoded protein is CASSRYTGGGHYEQYF.

This clone has more than one count but fewer than ten. J is TRBJ1-4 and V is TRBV14, with D perhaps matching TRBD1 (6 bases). Deletions cut 3 bases from V and 7 bases from J, with 15 bases between. Germline V gene lookup returns CDR1 SGHDN and CDR2 FVKESK. The CDR3 runs to 15 residues. The CDR3 here is CASSHEQGWSEKLFF. CDR3 DNA: TGTGCCAGCAGCCACGAACAGGGTTGGAGTGAAAAACTGTTTTTT.

This chain joins TRBV15 and TRBJ2-7, with D uncertain. This CDR3 region has 16 residues. V was trimmed by 0 bases and J by 0 bases, leaving 12 bases between them. Germline V gene lookup returns CDR1 LNHNV and CDR2 YYDKDF (reference sequence). The DNA for the CDR3 is TGTGCCACCAGCAGAGATCACCGCGAGAGCTCCTACGAGCAGTACTTC. Protein product: CATSRDHRESSYEQYF.

This chain uses TRBV27 with TRBJ2-7; 10 nucleotides align to TRBD1. CDR3 length: 14 residues. V shed 10 bases, J shed 3 bases, and the junction held 9 bases outside the gene matches. Germline V lookup: CDR1 MNHEY, CDR2 SMNVEV (reference sequence). CDR3 sequence reads: CATLGGTGVYEQYF. The CDR3, as DNA: TGTGCCACCTTGGGCGGGACAGGGGTCTACGAGCAGTACTTC.

The J gene is TRBJ1-6, the V gene TRBV3-1 (or the pseudogene TRBV3-2); the D gene is possibly TRBD1 (6 bases). Germline CDR1 is LGHDT and CDR2 is YNNKEL (reference sequence). This CDR3 is built from 17 residues. The V gene lost 6 bases and the J gene lost 0 bases, with 15 bases spanning the gap. The CDR3 DNA sequence: TGTGCCAGCAGTCAGAGACAGGCTAGCTCCTATAATTCACCCCTCCACTTT. Encoded protein: CASSQRQASSYNSPLHF.

The rearrangement uses TRBV6-2 or TRBV6-3 and TRBJ2-2, with TRBD1 matching 7 bases. Germline V gene lookup returns CDR1 MNHEY and CDR2 SVGEGT. This CDR3 has 16 residues. The ends lost 2 bases at V and 7 bases at J; junction bases unmatched: 10. CDR3 loop: CASSYQFDRAGGELFF. CDR3 nucleotides: TGTGCCAGCAGTTACCAATTTGACAGGGCTGGCGGGGAGCTGTTTTTT.

The V call is TRBV18, the J call TRBJ2-7; D is uncertain. Germline-derived CDR1 and CDR2 are KGHSH and LQKENI. V shed 3 bases and J shed 0 bases, with 9 bases lying between them. The CDR3 covers 14 residues. The CDR3 sequence: CASSPVTDSYEQYF. CDR3 DNA: TGTGCCAGCTCACCCGTAACAGACTCCTACGAGCAGTACTTC.

The chain joins TRBV7-6 to TRBJ2-4; 7 bases fit TRBD1. This CDR3 contains 16 residues. Germline CDR1 reads SGHVS; CDR2 reads FNYEAQ. J lost 1 base, V lost 5 bases, and 8 bases had no gene match. CDR3 nucleotide sequence: TGTGCCAGCAGCCCTCTGGGACAGAGTGCCAAAAACATTCAGTACTTC. Protein product: CASSPLGQSAKNIQYF.

The chain joins TRBV9 to TRBJ1-1; D uncertain. This CDR3 region has 14 residues. Germline V lookup: CDR1 SGDLS, CDR2 YYNGEE. V shed 2 bases and J shed 4 bases, with 12 bases lying between them. The CDR3 here is CASSVSGFTTEAFF. Written as DNA, the CDR3 is TGTGCCAGCAGCGTTTCAGGCTTCACCACTGAAGCTTTCTTT.

The rearrangement uses TRBV6-5 and TRBJ1-5, with D uncertain. The ends were cut back, 10 bases at V and 5 bases at J, with 15 bases in the middle. Germline V lookup: CDR1 MNHEY, CDR2 SVGAGI. There are 13 residues in the CDR3. DNA for the CDR3: TGTGCCACAGCGGGGAATCCGTATCAGCCCCAGCATTTT. Protein product: CATAGNPYQPQHF.

The chain couples TRBV6-1 to TRBJ1-2; D ambiguous. The germline CDR1 and CDR2 sequences are MNHNS and SASEGT. The germline V and J ends were trimmed by 6 bases and 3 bases, with 20 bases remaining between them. CDR3 length equals 16 residues. The CDR3 bases are TGTGCCAGCAGGGAAAACCTGTCCGGGTCGGACTATGGCTACACCTTC. Amino acid sequence: CASRENLSGSDYGYTF.

V usage is TRBV28 and J usage is TRBJ1-1; a possible D gene is TRBD1 (5 bases). V shed 4 bases and J shed 2 bases, with 11 bases lying between them. This CDR3 is 14 amino acids long. Germline V gene lookup returns CDR1 MDHEN and CDR2 SYDVKM. In DNA form, the CDR3 reads TGTGCCAGCAGTTCGGGCGGGACTAACACTGAAGCTTTCTTT. Amino acids: CASSSGGTNTEAFF.

The genes are TRBV7-2 and TRBJ2-5; no definite D call. V gave up 5 bases and J gave up 2 bases, with 15 bases separating them. CDR1 SGHTA and CDR2 FQGNSA come from the germline V gene. This CDR3 contains 15 residues. CDR3 in amino acids: CASSPKVGPQETQYF. For the CDR3, the DNA is TGTGCCAGCAGCCCCAAGGTGGGCCCGCAAGAGACCCAGTACTTC.

Notes on this clone: The sample contains more than one DNA sequence encoding this CDR3. This sequence joins TRBV2 and TRBJ1-2, with D perhaps matching TRBD1 (6 bases). V was clipped by 5 bases and J by 8 bases, with 9 bases between them. The CDR3 runs 11 residues. From germline, CDR1 is SNHLY and CDR2 FYNNEI. CDR3 amino acids: CASSYTGGYTF. The CDR3 nucleotides are TGTGCCAGCAGTTATACAGGGGGCTACACCTTC.

The J gene is TRBJ2-3, the V gene TRBV10-3; the D is unclear. The CDR3 runs to 11 residues. The V end was cut by 3 bases, the J end by 6 bases, with 4 bases between. Germline V gene sequence: CDR1 ENHRY, CDR2 SYGVKD. CDR3 sequence reads: CAISDSDTQYF. CDR3 coding DNA: TGTGCCATCAGTGATTCGGATACGCAGTATTTT.

The gene calls are TRBV25-1 and TRBJ1-4; perhaps TRBD1 as D (5 bases). The CDR3 loop spans 16 amino acids. CDR1 is MGHDK and CDR2 is SYGVNS in the germline V gene. The V end lost 5 bases, the J end lost 7 bases, and 20 bases lay between the germline ends. CDR3 coding DNA: TGTGCCAGCAGTCCGACCAGGGCGGCCGGACGTGAAAAACTGTTTTTT. This codes for CASSPTRAAGREKLFF.

The chain employs TRBV18 and TRBJ1-2; 9 nucleotides match TRBD1. Trimming took 2 bases from V and 4 from J; bases not matched to a gene: 29. Germline-derived CDR1 and CDR2 are KGHSH and LQKENI. This CDR3 contains 23 residues. The CDR3, as DNA: TGTGCCAGCTCACCATCCGGGACAGGGAGTTTAAGTGGGCTTCTCAATTTCCGCTATGGCTACACCTTC. It translates to CASSPSGTGSLSGLLNFRYGYTF.

The V and J genes are TRBV19 and TRBJ2-7; 11 bases map to TRBD2. Germline CDR1 LNHDA, CDR2 SQIVND (reference sequence). The CDR3 loop spans 15 amino acids. Trimming took 4 bases from V and 2 from J; bases not matched to a gene: 4. DNA of the CDR3: TGTGCCAGTAGTACGACTAGCGGGGTTACCTACGAGCAGTACTTC. It is translated as CASSTTSGVTYEQYF.

The chain employs TRBV9 and TRBJ1-2, with 8 bases identical to TRBD1. The CDR3 runs to 15 residues. Looked up from germline, CDR1 is SGDLS and CDR2 is YYNGEE. The V gene end was trimmed by 0 bases and the J gene end by 5 bases; junction bases not matched to a gene: 6. This chain's CDR3 is CASSVGTGQVYGYTF. The CDR3 coding sequence is TGTGCCAGCAGCGTAGGGACAGGGCAGGTTTATGGCTACACCTTC. Filled out from reference TRBV9 and TRBJ1-2, the complete variable domain reads DSGVTQTPKHLITATGQRVTLRCSPRSGDLSVYWYQQSLDQGLQFLIQYYNGEERAKGNILERFSAQQFPDLHSELNLSSLELGDSALYFCASSVGTGQVYGYTFGSGTRLTVV.

This clone was picked up a small number of times. The V gene is TRBV7-9, the J gene TRBJ1-2; D is unresolved. The germline gives CDR1 SEHNR, CDR2 FQNEAQ (reference sequence). Trimming removed 5 bases at V and 2 bases at J, with 6 bases between. The CDR3 sequence is 12 residues long. This CDR3 is CASSPLNYGYTF. The CDR3 region has the DNA TGTGCCAGCAGCCCTCTAAACTATGGCTACACCTTC.

This sequence joins TRBV2 and TRBJ2-7; 7 positions agree with TRBD1. The J segment lost 13 bases and the V segment lost 8 bases, leaving 20 bases of the junction unmatched. This CDR3 region has 14 residues. Germline V lookup: CDR1 SNHLY, CDR2 FYNNEI. CDR3 sequence reads: CASSPSPGQIIVYF. CDR3 sequence (DNA): TGTGCCAGCTCTCCCAGTCCGGGACAGATAATAGTTTACTTC.

This chain connects TRBV7-8 to TRBJ2-7; 8 nucleotides match TRBD2. This CDR3 spans 15 amino acids. The ends lost 5 bases at V and 6 bases at J; junction bases unmatched: 12. Per germline, CDR1 SGHVS and CDR2 FQNEAQ. As DNA, the CDR3 is TGTGCCAGCAGCACCGGGAGGGCGGGAAGAGGCGAGCAGTACTTC. It translates to CASSTGRAGRGEQYF.

The J gene is TRBJ2-7, the V gene TRBV7-3, with 12 bases lining up with TRBD1. The length of the CDR3 is 15 residues. The junction had 9 bases not matched to a gene; V was cut back by 5 bases and J by 7 bases. The germline CDR1 and CDR2 sequences are SGHTA and FQGTGA. CDR3 in amino acids: CASSPMGQGAEEQYF. In nucleotides, the CDR3 is TGTGCCAGCAGCCCGATGGGACAGGGGGCGGAAGAGCAGTACTTC. The whole variable domain, remainder taken from reference TRBV7-3 and TRBJ2-7, is GAGVSQTPSNKVTEKGKYVELRCDPISGHTALYWYRQSLGQGPEFLIYFQGTGAADDSGLPNDRFFAVRPEGSVSTLKIQRTERGDSAVYLCASSPMGQGAEEQYFGPGTRLTVT.

The chain carries TRBV5-1 and TRBJ2-3, with 14 bases that match TRBD2. The V gene end was trimmed by 2 bases and the J gene end by 3 bases; junction bases not matched to a gene: 2. CDR1 is SGHRS and CDR2 is YFSETQ in the germline V gene. This CDR3 has 16 residues. CDR3 coding DNA: TGCGCCAGCAGCTTCGGGACTAGCGGGGGTACAGATACGCAGTATTTT. Its translation is CASSFGTSGGTDTQYF.

The rearrangement links TRBV28 to TRBJ2-7, with a tentative D call TRBD1 (6 bases). The V end lost 5 bases, the J end lost 3 bases, and 11 bases lay between the germline ends. The germline CDR1 and CDR2 sequences are MDHEN and SYDVKM. The CDR3 totals 13 residues. This CDR3 is CASSNRQVYEQYF. The CDR3 DNA reads as TGTGCCAGCAGTAACCGACAGGTCTACGAGCAGTACTTC.

The rearrangement joins TRBV19 to TRBJ1-4, with 7 bases matching TRBD1. The length of the CDR3 is 14 residues. Unmatched junction bases numbered 4, after V lost 5 bases and J lost 4 bases. CDR1 LNHDA and CDR2 SQIVND come from the germline V gene (reference sequence). The CDR3 loop is CASSLQGINEKLFF. The CDR3 DNA follows: TGTGCCAGTAGTTTACAGGGGATTAATGAAAAACTGTTTTTT.

The rearrangement links TRBV2 to TRBJ1-5; 7 bases map to TRBD1. CDR3 length: 16 amino acids. The V gene end was trimmed by 3 bases and the J gene end by 8 bases; junction bases not matched to a gene: 13. CDR1 is SNHLY, CDR2 FYNNEI, per germline. The DNA for the CDR3 is TGTGCCAGCAGTGACCCCCCTACAGGGGCCTTGGAGCCCCAGCATTTT. Translated: CASSDPPTGALEPQHF. The entire variable domain, with the rest obtained from reference TRBV2 and TRBJ1-5, is as follows: EPEVTQTPSHQVTQMGQEVILRCVPISNHLYFYWYRQILGQKVEFLVSFYNNEISEKSEIFDDQFSVERPDGSNFTLKIRSTKLEDSAMYFCASSDPPTGALEPQHFGDGTRLSIL.